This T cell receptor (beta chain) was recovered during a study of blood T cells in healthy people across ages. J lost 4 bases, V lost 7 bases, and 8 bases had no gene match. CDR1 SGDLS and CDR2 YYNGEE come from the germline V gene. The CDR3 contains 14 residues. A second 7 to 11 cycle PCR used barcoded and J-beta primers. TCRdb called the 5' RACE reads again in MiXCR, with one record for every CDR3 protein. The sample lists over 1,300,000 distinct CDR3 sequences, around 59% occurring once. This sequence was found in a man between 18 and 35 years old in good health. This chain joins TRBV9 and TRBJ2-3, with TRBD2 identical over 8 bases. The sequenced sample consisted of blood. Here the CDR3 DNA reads TGTGCCAGCTCCTTAGCGGGACTGGCAGATACGCAGTATTTT. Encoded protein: CASSLAGLADTQYF. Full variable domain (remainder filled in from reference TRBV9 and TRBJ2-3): DSGVTQTPKHLITATGQRVTLRCSPRSGDLSVYWYQQSLDQGLQFLIQYYNGEERAKGNILERFSAQQFPDLHSELNLSSLELGDSALYFCASSLAGLADTQYFGPGTRLTVL.